The clone carrying this T cell receptor (beta chain) was detected once. Its antigen is not identified. CDR1 and CDR2 (germline): SGHDN, FVKESK. This CDR3 region has 13 residues. V lost 6 bases, J lost 3 bases, and 11 bases lay in between. This specimen belongs to a study of cytomegalovirus exposure and HLA in healthy donors. About the research overall: An early release of data contained 70 million to 95 million unique TCRs, which came from HLA-typed donors.

The study ran its PCR with 60 Vbeta and 13 Jbeta primers. Only in-frame clones appear in the TCRdb table, and some are missing; sequencing was by immunoSEQ multiplex PCR. The sample has 180,000 or so clones; around 62% are singletons. Study-wide findings and caveats: An Asian-associated ancestry cluster reportedly showed fewer N-insertions than the roughly 670-donor mean in a later analysis. Only CMV serostatus was available as immune exposure information.

The sample comprised PBMCs. The receptor was isolated from a man between 35 and 55 years old in good health and CMV-seronegative. The chain combines TRBV14 with TRBJ1-2; D not certain. The CDR3 nucleotides are TGTGCCAGCAGTTGGTCGGTAGACTATGGCTACACCTTC. Its protein is CASSWSVDYGYTF.